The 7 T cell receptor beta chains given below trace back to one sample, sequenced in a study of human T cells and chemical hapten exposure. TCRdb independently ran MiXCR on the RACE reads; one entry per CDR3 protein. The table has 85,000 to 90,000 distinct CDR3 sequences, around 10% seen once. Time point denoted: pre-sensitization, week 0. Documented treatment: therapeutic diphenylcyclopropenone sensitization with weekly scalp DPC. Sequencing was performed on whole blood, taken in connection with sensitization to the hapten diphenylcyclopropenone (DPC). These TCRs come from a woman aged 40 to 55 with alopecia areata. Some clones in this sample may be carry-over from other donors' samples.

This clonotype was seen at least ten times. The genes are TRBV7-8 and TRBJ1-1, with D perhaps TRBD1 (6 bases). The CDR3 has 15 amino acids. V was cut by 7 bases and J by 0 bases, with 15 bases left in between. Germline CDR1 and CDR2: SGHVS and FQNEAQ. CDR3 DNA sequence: TGTGCCAGCACCCGGACAGTAGGGATGAACACTGAAGCTTTCTTT. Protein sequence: CASTRTVGMNTEAFF.

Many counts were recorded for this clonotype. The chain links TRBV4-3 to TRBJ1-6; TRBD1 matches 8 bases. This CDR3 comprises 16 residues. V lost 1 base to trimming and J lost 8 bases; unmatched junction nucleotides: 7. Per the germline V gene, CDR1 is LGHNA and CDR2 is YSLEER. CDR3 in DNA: TGCGCCAGCAGCCAAGCAGGGGGCAAAAGTGATTCACCCCTCCACTTT. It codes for CASSQAGGKSDSPLHF.

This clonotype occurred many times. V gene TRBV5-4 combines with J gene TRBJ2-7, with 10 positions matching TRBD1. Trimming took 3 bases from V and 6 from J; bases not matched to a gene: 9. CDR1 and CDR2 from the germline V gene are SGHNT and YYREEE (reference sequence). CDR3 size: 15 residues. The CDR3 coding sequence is TGTGCCAGCAGCTCGGGAGACAGGGGGCGGCTCGAGCAGTACTTC. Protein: CASSSGDRGRLEQYF.

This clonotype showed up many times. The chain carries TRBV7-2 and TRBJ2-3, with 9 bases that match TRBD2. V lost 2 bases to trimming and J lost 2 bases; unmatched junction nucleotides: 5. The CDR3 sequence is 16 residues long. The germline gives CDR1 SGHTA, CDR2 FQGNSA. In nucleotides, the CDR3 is TGTGCCAGCAGCTTACTAGCGGGACATACCACAGATACGCAGTATTTT. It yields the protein CASSLLAGHTTDTQYF.

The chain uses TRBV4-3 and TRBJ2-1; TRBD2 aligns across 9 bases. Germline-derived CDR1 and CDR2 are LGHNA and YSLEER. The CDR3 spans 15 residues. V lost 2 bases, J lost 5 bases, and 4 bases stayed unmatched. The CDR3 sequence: CASSQSASGDNEQFF. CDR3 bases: TGCGCCAGCAGCCAATCGGCTAGCGGGGACAATGAGCAGTTCTTC.

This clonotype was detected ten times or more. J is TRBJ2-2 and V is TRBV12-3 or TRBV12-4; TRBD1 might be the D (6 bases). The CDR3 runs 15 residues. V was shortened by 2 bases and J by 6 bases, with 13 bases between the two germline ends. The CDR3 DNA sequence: TGTGCCAGCAGTTTATGGTCTAACAGGGCCGGGGAGCTGTTTTTT. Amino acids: CASSLWSNRAGELFF.

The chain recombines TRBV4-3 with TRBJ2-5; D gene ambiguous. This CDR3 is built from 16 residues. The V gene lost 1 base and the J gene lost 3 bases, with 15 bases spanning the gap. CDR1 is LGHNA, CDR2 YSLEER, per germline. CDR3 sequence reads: CASSQVWDKLEETQYF. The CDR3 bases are TGCGCCAGCAGCCAAGTCTGGGATAAGCTCGAAGAGACCCAGTACTTC.